The 5 T cell receptor beta chains presented below share a single source sample, sequenced in a study of shared clonotypes between healthy human individuals. The assay was immunoSEQ multiplex PCR, and TCRdb's table has in-frame clones only and misses some. The profile shows 2 million to 2.5 million clones, roughly 93% of them singletons. The sequencing sample was made of naive CD4+ T cells from PBMCs. Indicated subset: CD45RA+ positively selected. The receptors were gathered from a man between 18 and 35 years old in good health. Some clones in this sample may be carry-over from other donors' samples.

This clone was recorded only once. The chain recombines TRBV4-1 with TRBJ1-3, with D unresolved. V gave up 0 bases and J gave up 4 bases, with 13 bases separating them. Germline CDR1 MGHRA, CDR2 YSYEKL. This CDR3 is 16 amino acids long. The CDR3 spells CASSQEGFSAGNTIYF. CDR3 nucleotide sequence: TGCGCCAGCAGCCAAGAGGGCTTCTCAGCAGGAAACACCATATATTTT.

The CDR3 region has the DNA TGTGCCAGCAGTTACTCGAGAGCGGGAGGTGGAGATACGCAGTATTTT. Translation: CASSYSRAGGGDTQYF. This chain joins TRBV6-6 and TRBJ2-3, with 9 bases fitting TRBD2. Germline CDR1 is MNHNY and CDR2 is SVGAGI (reference sequence). The junction had 6 bases not matched to a gene; V was cut back by 0 bases and J by 5 bases. The CDR3 contains 16 residues.

J is TRBJ1-4 and V is TRBV2; D not certain. This CDR3 has 13 amino acids. The V gene's germline CDR1 is SNHLY and CDR2 FYNNEI. The ends were cut back, 6 bases at V and 8 bases at J, with 13 bases in the middle. CDR3 in amino acids: CASSLRREEKLFF. The CDR3 bases are TGTGCCAGCAGCTTGAGGAGGGAAGAAAAACTGTTTTTT.

This sequence joins TRBV19 and TRBJ1-2; D not resolved. The CDR3 covers 15 residues. Germline V lookup: CDR1 LNHDA, CDR2 SQIVND (reference sequence). V was shortened by 5 bases and J by 2 bases, with 15 bases between the two germline ends. The CDR3 DNA reads TGTGCCAGTAGTCCGCGTCGGACGGGCAACTATGGCTACACCTTC. Its protein is CASSPRRTGNYGYTF.

A word on this clone: The sample carries other DNA sequences with the same CDR3. The chain joins TRBV2 to TRBJ1-5, with D tentatively TRBD1 (6 bases). CDR1 is SNHLY and CDR2 is FYNNEI in the germline V gene. The CDR3 is 13 residues long. V lost 6 bases, J lost 4 bases, and 10 bases lay in between. The CDR3 region has the DNA TGTGCCAGCAGCGGCCAGGGGAATCAGCCCCAGCATTTT. Translated, it gives CASSGQGNQPQHF.